The rows below give T cell receptor beta chains drawn from one sample of a study of blood T cell repertoires in COVID-19. Some clones are missing from TCRdb's copy, which holds only in-frame ones; the method was immunoSEQ multiplex PCR. The sample lists 260,000 or so clones, around four fifths seen once, with 5% to 6% in the top ten. Sequencing was carried out using peripheral blood. Receptor source: a man older than 75 with acute or convalescent COVID-19. The CDR3 runs from the conserved cysteine through the conserved F or W. A D gene is named only where the DNA matches it firmly. The listing skips clone size in some rows; elsewhere it reads once, few, many or a size class.

J,length,size,V,D,CDR3,DNA
TRBJ1-5,14,once,TRBV2,NA,CASSVEKGNQPQHF,TGTGCCAGCAGTGTGGAGAAGGGCAATCAGCCCCAGCATTTT
TRBJ2-1,17,NA,TRBV25-1,TRBD2,CASSEYGGLAAYNEQFF,TGTGCCAGCAGTGAATATGGGGGACTAGCGGCTTACAATGAGCAGTTCTTC
TRBJ1-1,12,NA,TRBV3-1/TRBV3-2,NA,CASSWDSEGAFF,TGTGCCAGCAGCTGGGACTCGGAAGGAGCTTTCTTT
TRBJ2-2,12,NA,TRBV24-1,NA,CATDSLPGELFF,TGTGCCACCGACAGCCTCCCCGGGGAGCTGTTTTTT
TRBJ2-1,17,NA,TRBV11-3,TRBD2,CASSLGLTSGTYNEQFF,TGTGCCAGCAGCTTAGGTTTGACTAGCGGGACTTACAATGAGCAGTTCTTC
TRBJ2-6,15,NA,TRBV7-9,NA,CASSPRQPGANVLTF,TGTGCCAGCAGCCCTCGACAGCCTGGGGCCAACGTCCTGACTTTC
TRBJ1-4,15,NA,TRBV20-1,NA,CSASVGGAHNEKLFF,TGCAGTGCTAGTGTGGGGGGGGCCCATAATGAAAAACTGTTTTTT
TRBJ2-6,15,NA,TRBV27,NA,CASSWALSGANVLTF,TGTGCCAGCAGTTGGGCCCTCTCTGGGGCCAACGTCCTGACTTTC
TRBJ2-7,15,NA,TRBV18,NA,CASSPNRGSSYEQYF,TGTGCCAGCTCACCCAACCGGGGGAGCTCCTACGAGCAGTACTTC
TRBJ2-5,14,NA,TRBV5-1,TRBD2,CASSSGGVSETQYF,TGCGCCAGCAGCTCGGGAGGGGTATCAGAGACCCAGTACTTC
TRBJ1-1,13,NA,TRBV30,TRBD1,CAWSFDRASEAFF,TGTGCCTGGAGTTTCGACAGGGCCAGTGAAGCTTTCTTT
TRBJ2-7,16,NA,TRBV11-2,NA,CASSGRTTRHFYEQYF,TGTGCCAGCAGCGGCCGGACAACTCGGCATTTCTACGAGCAGTACTTC
TRBJ2-7,15,NA,TRBV5-1,TRBD1,CASSPPDRVNSEQYF,TGCGCCAGCAGCCCACCGGACAGGGTAAATTCCGAGCAGTACTTC
TRBJ2-7,15,NA,TRBV5-1,TRBD2,CASSLAGREENEQYF,TGCGCCAGCAGCTTGGCAGGGAGGGAGGAGAACGAGCAGTACTTC
TRBJ1-4,14,NA,TRBV5-1,TRBD1,CASRPGTGREKLFF,TGCGCCAGCAGACCCGGGACAGGGAGGGAAAAACTGTTTTTT
TRBJ1-2,10,NA,TRBV20-1,NA,CSARGTASFF,TGCAGTGCTAGAGGGACAGCCTCTTTCTTC
TRBJ1-1,15,NA,TRBV5-1,TRBD1,CASSLRTGLNTEAFF,TGCGCCAGCAGCCTCAGGACAGGTCTGAACACTGAAGCTTTCTTT
TRBJ2-7,16,NA,TRBV14,TRBD2,CASSQATSGSPYEQYF,TGTGCCAGCAGCCAAGCGACTAGCGGGAGTCCCTACGAGCAGTACTTC
TRBJ1-2,13,NA,TRBV7-2,NA,CASSRGQIYGYTF,TGTGCCAGCAGCCGGGGACAAATCTATGGCTACACCTTC
TRBJ1-1,15,NA,TRBV19,NA,CASSIDLGAGGWAFF,TGTGCCAGTAGTATAGATCTCGGCGCAGGAGGATGGGCTTTCTTT
TRBJ2-5,17,NA,TRBV10-3,TRBD2,CAISGTGLAGGGETQYF,TGTGCCATCAGTGGGACGGGACTAGCGGGAGGAGGGGAGACCCAGTACTTC
TRBJ2-7,15,NA,TRBV7-2,TRBD2,CASSPSGRAINEQYF,TGTGCCAGCAGCCCCAGCGGGAGGGCGATCAACGAGCAGTACTTC
TRBJ2-7,19,NA,TRBV6-2/TRBV6-3,TRBD2,CASSYSSWASGVGSYEQYF,TGTGCCAGCAGTTACTCGAGTTGGGCTAGCGGGGTGGGCTCTTACGAGCAGTACTTC
TRBJ2-5,16,NA,TRBV9,NA,CASSPDRSSEGETQYF,TGTGCCAGCAGCCCCGACAGGTCTTCTGAGGGCGAGACCCAGTACTTC
TRBJ2-3,15,NA,TRBV5-1,TRBD1,CASRATGGATDTQYF,TGCGCCAGCAGGGCAACAGGGGGCGCAACAGATACGCAGTATTTT
TRBJ2-1,15,once,TRBV7-7,TRBD2,CASSFGTSGMDEQFF,TGTGCTAGCAGCTTCGGGACTAGCGGGATGGATGAGCAGTTCTTC
TRBJ2-3,13,NA,TRBV7-3,NA,CASSLIAADTQYF,TGTGCCAGCAGCTTAATAGCAGCAGATACGCAGTATTTT
TRBJ2-1,15,NA,TRBV10-3,NA,CAISPGAETYNEQFF,TGTGCCATCAGTCCTGGGGCTGAAACCTACAATGAGCAGTTCTTC
TRBJ2-1,13,NA,TRBV7-3,NA,CASSLRGPNEQFF,TGTGCCAGCAGCTTAAGGGGCCCCAATGAGCAGTTCTTC
TRBJ1-5,16,once,TRBV14,NA,CASSQAQAPVNQPQHF,TGTGCCAGCAGCCAGGCACAGGCACCGGTCAATCAGCCCCAGCATTTT
TRBJ1-1,18,NA,TRBV2,NA,CASSEALPGNPRGTEAFF,TGTGCCAGCAGTGAAGCGCTTCCAGGGAATCCGCGGGGCACTGAAGCTTTCTTT
TRBJ1-2,12,NA,TRBV12-3/TRBV12-4,TRBD1,CASSRQGYGYTF,TGTGCCAGCAGTAGACAGGGATATGGCTACACCTTC
TRBJ1-2,18,NA,TRBV28,NA,CASSPRLGQEFWDYGYTF,TGTGCCAGCAGTCCCCGGCTGGGGCAGGAATTTTGGGACTATGGCTACACCTTC
TRBJ2-5,15,NA,TRBV7-9,NA,CASSWRGPRQETQYF,TGTGCCAGCAGCTGGAGGGGCCCCCGCCAAGAGACCCAGTACTTC
TRBJ2-2,15,NA,TRBV4-1,NA,CASSQEGGGPGELFF,TGCGCCAGCAGCCAAGAAGGGGGGGGCCCCGGGGAGCTGTTTTTT
TRBJ2-2,14,NA,TRBV29-1,TRBD1,CSARTGSGTGELFF,TGCAGCGCCAGGACAGGATCGGGCACCGGGGAGCTGTTTTTT
TRBJ1-2,13,NA,TRBV28,TRBD1,CASRLQGPRGYTF,TGTGCCAGCAGACTACAGGGGCCCCGAGGCTACACCTTC
TRBJ2-5,14,NA,TRBV19,TRBD2,CASSSGLAGETQYF,TGTGCCAGTAGTAGCGGACTAGCGGGAGAGACCCAGTACTTC
TRBJ1-5,16,NA,TRBV20-1,TRBD1,CSASVDRGLGNQPQHF,TGCAGTGCTAGTGTGGACAGGGGGCTTGGCAATCAGCCCCAGCATTTT
TRBJ1-2,14,NA,TRBV7-9,NA,CASSLAALDYGYTF,TGTGCCAGCAGCTTAGCGGCCCTCGACTATGGCTACACCTTC
TRBJ2-3,18,NA,TRBV4-2,TRBD2,CASSLVPWTSGGADTQYF,TGTGCCAGCAGCCTAGTCCCATGGACTAGCGGGGGGGCAGATACGCAGTATTTT
TRBJ1-1,12,NA,TRBV11-1,NA,CASSHLNTEAFF,TGTGCCAGCAGCCACTTGAACACTGAAGCTTTCTTT
TRBJ2-7,14,few,TRBV19,TRBD1,CASSIEDRAYEQYF,TGTGCCAGTAGTATTGAGGACAGGGCCTACGAGCAGTACTTC
TRBJ2-2,15,few,TRBV11-3,NA,CASSLDLANTGELFF,TGTGCCAGCAGCTTAGATCTAGCGAACACCGGGGAGCTGTTTTTT
TRBJ2-3,16,NA,TRBV5-1,TRBD2,CASSSLAGGRTDTQYF,TGCGCCAGCAGCTCACTAGCGGGGGGGCGGACAGATACGCAGTATTTT
TRBJ1-6,17,NA,TRBV28,NA,CAAAPPNRVLSVSPLHF,TGTGCCGCAGCCCCCCCCAACAGGGTTTTAAGTGTTTCACCCCTCCACTTT
TRBJ1-1,14,NA,TRBV6-6,TRBD1,CASSSRTGVPEAFF,TGTGCCAGCAGTTCAAGGACAGGTGTCCCCGAGGCTTTCTTT